One and the same sample provided the 25 T cell receptor beta chains below, sequenced in a study of beta chain features in type 1 diabetes. Study-level points and caveats: All four CD4+ subsets of Type 1 diabetes patients contained TCRB CDR3s that were moderately but significantly shorter.

These receptors' targets are unknown. Reverse transcribing all isolated RNA meant expressed TCRB transcripts were sequenced. Clones were read by immunoSEQ multiplex PCR, and TCRdb kept only the in-frame ones, dropping some. The sample yields 150,000 to 200,000 clones, roughly 60% seen once. The sample comprised naive CD4+ T cells from blood. Receptors were obtained from a man younger than 40 with type 1 diabetes.

This clone was picked up a small number of times. The V gene is TRBV25-1, the J gene TRBJ2-3; D is uncertain. This CDR3 comprises 14 residues. Deletions cut 6 bases from V and 1 base from J, with 11 bases between. Germline CDR1 reads MGHDK; CDR2 reads SYGVNS. The CDR3: CASRRGWGTDTQYF. The CDR3 nucleotides are TGTGCCAGCAGGAGAGGTTGGGGCACAGATACGCAGTATTTT.

This clone was detected only a few times. The chain recombines TRBV15 with TRBJ2-7; D gene ambiguous. The CDR3 loop spans 14 amino acids. Germline-derived CDR1 and CDR2 are LNHNV and YYDKDF (reference sequence). The V end lost 0 bases, the J end lost 0 bases, and 6 bases lay between the germline ends. CDR3 amino acids: CATSRERSSYEQYF. The DNA of the CDR3 is TGTGCCACCAGCAGAGAGAGGAGCTCCTACGAGCAGTACTTC.

V gene TRBV29-1 combines with J gene TRBJ1-2; no clear D gene. The germline V gene encodes CDR1 SQVTM and CDR2 ANQGSEA. The CDR3 has 10 amino acids. The CDR3 protein is CTTYGYGYTF. CDR3 DNA: TGCACCACCTATGGCTATGGCTACACCTTC. The complete variable domain, with remaining parts taken from reference TRBV29-1 and TRBJ1-2, reads SAVISQKPSRDICQRGTSLTIQCQVDSQVTMMFWYRQQPGQSLTLIATANQGSEATYESGFVIDKFPISRPNLTFSTLTVSNMSPEDSSIYLCTTYGYGYTFGSGTRLTVV.

This clone was counted only a few times. V usage is TRBV9 and J usage is TRBJ2-1; D is uncertain. The CDR3 is 15 residues long. Germline loops: CDR1 SGDLS, CDR2 YYNGEE. V was clipped by 6 bases and J by 7 bases, with 20 bases between them. The CDR3 region has the DNA TGTGCCAGCACCCCCCGAGGACCCACGGGTAATGAGCAGTTCTTC. Its protein product is CASTPRGPTGNEQFF.

This clone has a handful of counts. The chain uses TRBV7-8 and TRBJ2-1; D possibly corresponds to TRBD2 (5 bases). The CDR3 runs 14 residues. With 3 bases removed from V and 2 bases from J, the gap between germline ends came to 8 bases. Looked up from germline, CDR1 is SGHVS and CDR2 is FQNEAQ. The CDR3 protein is CASSFGETYNEQFF. CDR3 bases: TGTGCCAGCAGCTTTGGGGAGACCTACAATGAGCAGTTCTTC.

The CDR3 DNA sequence: TGCGCCAGCAGCCAAGAATCGTTAACCGGGACAACCGTTAGCATTCAGTACTTC. Its translation: CASSQESLTGTTVSIQYF. V gene TRBV4-1 combines with J gene TRBJ2-4, with D tentatively TRBD1 (6 bases). The CDR3 is 18 amino acids. Trimming removed 0 bases from V and 9 bases from J, with 24 bases in between. In germline, CDR1 is MGHRA, CDR2 YSYEKL.

The V and J genes are TRBV30 and TRBJ2-1; perhaps TRBD2 as D (5 bases). The CDR3 consists of 14 residues. V dropped 6 bases and J dropped 3 bases, with 15 bases sitting between them. Germline assignment: CDR1 GTSNPN and CDR2 SVGIG (reference sequence). For the CDR3, the DNA is TGTGCCTGTTCTCGGGGAACCCTCTACAATGAGCAGTTCTTC. It codes for CACSRGTLYNEQFF.

The chain has TRBV29-1 and TRBJ2-3, with a possible D match to TRBD2 (6 bases). Germline CDR1 and CDR2: SQVTM and ANQGSEA. Trimming cost V 4 bases and J 1 base, with 9 bases left between them. This CDR3 comprises 13 residues. This CDR3 is CSVGGEGTDTQYF. The CDR3 DNA sequence: TGCAGCGTTGGAGGGGAGGGCACAGATACGCAGTATTTT.

The rearrangement joins TRBV21-1 to TRBJ1-5. TRBV21-1 represents a pseudogene. The CDR3 is made up of 18 amino acids. CDR3 nucleotide sequence: TGTGCCAGCAGGATGACACCCCTCGGGGGTATGAGCAATCAGCCCCAGCATTTT. This sequence encodes CASRMTPLGGMSNQPQHF.

The chain has TRBV7-2 and TRBJ2-1, with 9 nucleotides matching TRBD2. Per the germline V gene, CDR1 is SGHTA and CDR2 is FQGNSA. The CDR3 contains 14 residues. Germline trimming cut 2 bases from V and 8 bases from J; bases unmatched to any gene: 4. The CDR3 spells CASSLMGLAHEQFF. For the CDR3, the DNA is TGTGCCAGCAGCTTAATGGGACTAGCCCATGAGCAGTTCTTC.

The chain links TRBV18 to TRBJ2-3, with 9 bases identical to TRBD2. Unmatched junction bases numbered 2, after V lost 1 base and J lost 0 bases. Per the germline V gene, CDR1 is KGHSH and CDR2 is LQKENI. This CDR3 comprises 16 residues. CDR3 residues: CASSPQRGASTDTQYF. The CDR3 nucleotides read TGTGCCAGCTCACCACAGCGGGGGGCTAGCACAGATACGCAGTATTTT.

This clone has only a few counts. The V call is TRBV4-1, the J call TRBJ2-7, with D unresolved. Germline lookup yields CDR1 MGHRA and CDR2 YSYEKL. V gave up 3 bases and J gave up 0 bases, with 9 bases separating them. This CDR3 spans 14 amino acids. The chain's CDR3 is CASSHPDRSYEQYF. The CDR3 DNA reads TGCGCCAGCAGCCACCCCGATCGCTCCTACGAGCAGTACTTC.

The rearrangement links TRBV13 to TRBJ2-1; D not resolved. CDR3 length: 14 amino acids. Germline loops: CDR1 PRHDT, CDR2 FYEKMQ (reference sequence). V lost 2 bases and J lost 4, with 9 bases in between. CDR3 sequence (DNA): TGTGCCAGCAGCTTACTCTCAAGTTACAATGAGCAGTTCTTC. This translates into CASSLLSSYNEQFF.

The CDR3 DNA reads TGTGCCAGCTCTCCGGGGACAGGCGTTTTGAACACTGAAGCTTTCTTT. Translation gives CASSPGTGVLNTEAFF. The V call is TRBV18, the J call TRBJ1-1; TRBD1 agrees at 8 bases. The length of the CDR3 is 16 residues. V trimming: 6 bases; J trimming: 0 bases; junction bases outside the gene matches: 9. The germline V gene has CDR1 KGHSH and CDR2 LQKENI. Full variable domain (missing parts from reference TRBV18 and TRBJ1-1): NAGVMQNPRHLVRRRGQEARLRCSPMKGHSHVYWYRQLPEEGLKFMVYLQKENIIDESGMPKERFSAEFPKEGPSILRIQQVVRGDSAAYFCASSPGTGVLNTEAFFGQGTRLTVV.

This chain joins TRBV7-2 and TRBJ2-5, with TRBD2 identical over 9 bases. CDR3 length: 15 residues. V dropped 5 bases and J dropped 4; count of bases not matched to a gene: 8. Germline-derived CDR1 and CDR2 are SGHTA and FQGNSA. CDR3 DNA: TGTGCCAGCAGCGGGCTAGCGGGGTCTGGAGAGACCCAGTACTTC. Amino acids: CASSGLAGSGETQYF.

The chain joins TRBV9 to TRBJ2-2; D might be TRBD1 (5 bases). V lost 2 bases and J 1 base, leaving 21 bases between the germline ends. This CDR3 is built from 19 residues. CDR1 SGDLS and CDR2 YYNGEE come from the germline V gene. CDR3 bases: TGTGCCAGCAGCGTGAGACGCTTTGTTGAAACAGGGAACACCGGGGAGCTGTTTTTT. It specifies CASSVRRFVETGNTGELFF. Supplemented by reference TRBV9 and TRBJ2-2, the full variable domain reads DSGVTQTPKHLITATGQRVTLRCSPRSGDLSVYWYQQSLDQGLQFLIQYYNGEERAKGNILERFSAQQFPDLHSELNLSSLELGDSALYFCASSVRRFVETGNTGELFFGEGSRLTVL.

This clone was counted between two and nine times. The J gene is TRBJ2-5, the V gene TRBV29-1, with 7 bases fitting TRBD1. Germline-derived CDR1 and CDR2 are SQVTM and ANQGSEA. The CDR3 spans 16 residues. V was pared by 6 bases and J by 5 bases, with 18 bases of the junction left unmatched. CDR3 sequence: CSVASGWDRLRETQYF. DNA of the CDR3: TGCAGCGTCGCCTCCGGCTGGGACAGACTTCGGGAGACCCAGTACTTC.

The chain joins TRBV29-1 to TRBJ2-7, with 11 nucleotides matching TRBD1. Unmatched junction bases numbered 6, after V lost 7 bases and J lost 7 bases. In germline, CDR1 is SQVTM, CDR2 ANQGSEA. This CDR3 has 12 amino acids. The DNA of the CDR3 is TGCAGCGGCACGGGACAGGGGGGTGAGCAGTACTTC. This gives the protein CSGTGQGGEQYF.

V is TRBV6-6 and J is TRBJ2-3; TRBD2 agrees at 10 bases. CDR3 length: 15 amino acids. Germline V gene sequence: CDR1 MNHNY, CDR2 SVGAGI (reference sequence). Trimming removed 2 bases from V and 5 bases from J; junction bases left unmatched: 4. The CDR3 nucleotides are TGTGCCAGCAGTTACCCAGCGGGGGGGCAAGATACGCAGTATTTT. It codes for CASSYPAGGQDTQYF.

The rearrangement joins TRBV29-1 to TRBJ1-3; D not certain. CDR3 length: 13 residues. V shed 4 bases and J shed 0 bases, with 7 bases lying between them. Germline CDR1 SQVTM, CDR2 ANQGSEA. The CDR3 sequence is CSVGASSGNTIYF. CDR3 coding DNA: TGCAGCGTTGGAGCGAGCTCTGGAAACACCATATATTTT.

The V gene is TRBV15, the J gene TRBJ2-7; D unclear. The V and J ends lost 3 bases and 6 bases respectively, with 15 bases between them. Germline V lookup: CDR1 LNHNV, CDR2 YYDKDF (reference sequence). CDR3 length: 14 residues. This chain's CDR3 is CATSREYRTGEQYF. The DNA of the CDR3 is TGTGCCACCAGCAGGGAGTACAGAACCGGCGAGCAGTACTTC.

The chain combines TRBV7-2 with TRBJ1-1; D is uncertain. From germline, CDR1 is SGHTA and CDR2 FQGNSA. The CDR3 consists of 14 residues. V lost 1 base to trimming and J lost 3 bases, with 9 bases between them. CDR3 sequence reads: CASSLEAFDTEAFF. The CDR3 nucleotides read TGTGCCAGCAGCTTAGAAGCATTCGACACTGAAGCTTTCTTT. Together with reference TRBV7-2 and TRBJ1-1, the CDR3 gives the full variable domain: GAGVSQSPSNKVTEKGKDVELRCDPISGHTALYWYRQSLGQGLEFLIYFQGNSAPDKSGLPSDRFSAERTGGSVSTLTIQRTQQEDSAVYLCASSLEAFDTEAFFGQGTRLTVV.

The V and J genes are TRBV4-3 and TRBJ2-1, with D possibly matching TRBD2 (6 bases). V was clipped by 0 bases and J by 11 bases, with 14 bases between them. This CDR3 is 14 amino acids long. Germline loops: CDR1 LGHNA, CDR2 YSLEER. The DNA of the CDR3 is TGCGCCAGCAGCCAAGATATCCCCCGGGGGAAGCAGTTCTTC. It codes for CASSQDIPRGKQFF.

This rearrangement joins TRBV30 to TRBJ2-3, with 11 bases lining up with TRBD2. Germline V gene data show CDR1 as GTSNPN and CDR2 as SVGIG (reference sequence). V gave up 8 bases and J gave up 4 bases; unmatched junction bases: 8. The CDR3 is 14 residues long. This chain's CDR3 is CARTLAGGADTQYF. Here the CDR3 DNA reads TGTGCCAGGACCCTAGCGGGGGGCGCAGATACGCAGTATTTT.

The chain links TRBV13 to TRBJ1-6, with D possibly matching TRBD1 (5 bases). Germline values: CDR1 PRHDT, CDR2 FYEKMQ (reference sequence). Trimming pared 3 bases from V and 14 bases from J, leaving 14 bases between. The CDR3 has 13 amino acids. The CDR3 bases are TGTGCCAGCAGCTTCGCCAGGGAGATATCCCTCCACTTT. Amino acids: CASSFAREISLHF.